These T cell receptor beta chains were read from a single sample in a study of CD8 T cells in Susac syndrome. TCRdb itself ran the immunoSEQ multiplex PCR reads through MiXCR, one entry per CDR3 protein. The table includes some 180,000 distinct CDR3 sequences, about 93% detected once. Sequences were obtained from CD4+ T cells from PBMCs. These TCRs come from a human donor with Susac syndrome. CDR3s include the opening cysteine and the closing phenylalanine or tryptophan. Clone size is not always given. Where it is, it says once, few, many or a class for expanded clones.

CDR3aa | j_gene | v_gene | abundance
CASSSPQGPITDTQYF | TRBJ2-3 | TRBV5-4 | NA
CASSFIPRSGYTF | TRBJ1-2 | TRBV27 | NA
CASSLYNRAGANEKLFF | TRBJ1-4 | TRBV28 | NA
CASSLGLARRYNEQFF | TRBJ2-1 | TRBV7-2 | NA
CAWSVLLAGNEQFF | TRBJ2-1 | TRBV30 | NA
CASSQLVSTGELFF | TRBJ2-2 | TRBV3-1 | NA
CASSLIGRHYEQYF | TRBJ2-7 | TRBV11-2 | once
CASSLRSVPGTEAFF | TRBJ1-1 | TRBV5-1 | NA
CASSLLEDYTDTQYF | TRBJ2-3 | TRBV7-2 | NA
CASVLAGGRAYNEQFF | TRBJ2-1 | TRBV28 | once
CASNWEPGPQYF | TRBJ2-5 | TRBV2 | NA
CASSLDPRTGADDMNTEAFF | TRBJ1-1 | TRBV11-2 | NA
CASSSRPTSAEAFF | TRBJ1-1 | TRBV5-6 | NA
CASSLTSGGRNNEQFF | TRBJ2-1 | TRBV5-1 | NA
CASSSASGGARVQFF | TRBJ2-1 | TRBV7-9 | NA
CSAKGSWNTGELFF | TRBJ2-2 | TRBV20-1 | NA
CASSWGQGDPYEQYF | TRBJ2-7 | TRBV5-1 | NA
CASSFNQGDGYTF | TRBJ1-2 | TRBV12-3/TRBV12-4 | NA
CASTTTGGSSGANVLTF | TRBJ2-6 | TRBV19 | NA
CSASGPLLYSNQPQHF | TRBJ1-5 | TRBV20-1 | once
CSARTGGRDTQYF | TRBJ2-3 | TRBV20-1 | NA
CASSLGTVDTGELFF | TRBJ2-2 | TRBV5-1 | NA
CASSPGGGETQYF | TRBJ2-5 | TRBV18 | few
CASGGELNYGYTF | TRBJ1-2 | TRBV2 | NA
CASSPDRVPYEQYF | TRBJ2-7 | TRBV7-2 | NA
CASSLGRGGKNPEAFF | TRBJ1-1 | TRBV7-9 | NA
CASSLRAYGYTF | TRBJ1-2 | TRBV13 | NA
CASSIGTAAEAFF | TRBJ1-1 | TRBV19 | NA
CAWAGTSLSDTQYF | TRBJ2-3 | TRBV30 | NA
CASSLAIITGRRAGYTF | TRBJ1-2 | TRBV7-2 | NA
CSARRGESTDTQYF | TRBJ2-3 | TRBV20-1 | NA
CASSIPTRSNTEAFF | TRBJ1-1 | TRBV19 | NA
CASSPRFLVNPPGADTGEQYF | TRBJ2-7 | TRBV18 | NA
CASSPRQGADYGYTF | TRBJ1-2 | TRBV7-9 | NA
CASSLALAMDEQFF | TRBJ2-1 | TRBV7-9 | NA
CASSLGHGETQYF | TRBJ2-5 | TRBV7-9 | NA
CASSLASEGATEAFF | TRBJ1-1 | TRBV5-1 | NA
CASSLTPQSAGYPAGANVLTF | TRBJ2-6 | TRBV11-2 | NA
CSVGEGGANTEAFF | TRBJ1-1 | TRBV29-1 | NA
CSARDLLGQGDTEAFF | TRBJ1-1 | TRBV20-1 | NA
CASSNSRTGGFTEAFF | TRBJ1-1 | TRBV5-6 | NA